This T cell receptor (beta chain) was captured in a study of control samples from healthy donors and cancer patients. This CDR3 is 14 amino acids long. J gave up 10 bases and V 4 bases, and 11 bases lay outside the gene matches. CDR1 and CDR2 (germline): SGHRS, YFSETQ. Here immunoSEQ multiplex PCR was the method, and the copy in TCRdb shows in-frame clones only, minus some. The sample carries 150,000 to 200,000 clones, around 94% recorded once. This chain connects TRBV5-1 to TRBJ2-1; 7 bases align to TRBD1. This sequence originates from a woman aged 18-29 years in good health. The sequencing sample was made of blood. DNA of the CDR3: TGCGCCAGCAGCCCGGGACAGCCCGCCGACGAGCAGTTCTTC. It encodes CASSPGQPADEQFF.